One sample yielded the 21 T cell receptor beta chains listed below, sequenced in a study of response to subunit inactivated influenza vaccine. TCRdb itself ran the RT-PCR reads through MiXCR, one entry per CDR3 protein. The table has about 780,000 distinct CDR3 sequences, approximately 17% seen once. Here the sequenced sample was PBMCs from blood, taken less than 6 days after vaccination. These receptors all come from a man aged 50-59 years who received an inactivated influenza vaccine.

The chain uses TRBV30 and TRBJ1-3; 7 bases agree with TRBD1. Germline V gene sequence: CDR1 GTSNPN, CDR2 SVGIG (reference sequence). CDR3 size: 14 residues. The trim removed 4 bases at V and 0 bases at J, leaving 3 bases unmatched. CDR3 sequence: CAWTGTVSGNTIYF. CDR3 nucleotides: TGTGCCTGGACCGGGACAGTCTCTGGAAACACCATATATTTT.

The chain couples TRBV6-1 to TRBJ2-1; TRBD2 matches at 8 bases. CDR1 is MNHNS and CDR2 is SASEGT in the germline V gene. The CDR3 has 16 amino acids. With 6 bases clipped from V and 8 bases from J, the junction kept 15 bases outside the gene matches. The CDR3 is CASSIVQRGPPDEQFF. The CDR3 DNA reads as TGTGCCAGCAGCATAGTCCAGCGGGGGCCCCCGGATGAGCAGTTCTTC.

This sequence joins TRBV28 and TRBJ1-6, with 7 bases lining up with TRBD1. CDR1 MDHEN and CDR2 SYDVKM come from the germline V gene. V lost 8 bases and J lost 7; bases outside the gene matches: 8. The CDR3 runs to 14 residues. The CDR3 sequence is CASGTVLFNSPLHF. DNA for the CDR3: TGTGCCAGCGGGACAGTTTTGTTCAATTCACCCCTCCACTTT.

This clonotype has a handful of counts. J is TRBJ2-7 and V is TRBV12-3 or TRBV12-4, with a possible D match to TRBD1 (6 bases). Trimming pared 4 bases from V and 2 bases from J, leaving 15 bases between. The length of the CDR3 is 15 residues. CDR3 region: CASSSYRVPTYEQYF. As DNA, the CDR3 is TGTGCCAGCAGTTCTTACAGGGTCCCGACCTACGAGCAGTACTTC.

The J gene is TRBJ2-3, the V gene TRBV2; D is ambiguous. Germline V gene sequence: CDR1 SNHLY, CDR2 FYNNEI. V was clipped by 1 base and J by 6 bases, with 5 bases between them. This CDR3 spans 12 amino acids. The CDR3 region is CASSEVFDTQYF. In nucleotides, the CDR3 is TGTGCCAGCAGTGAAGTTTTCGATACGCAGTATTTT.

The rearrangement joins TRBV3-1 to TRBJ2-1; tentatively, D is TRBD2 (7 bases). CDR1 is LGHDT and CDR2 is YNNKEL in the germline V gene (reference sequence). The CDR3 extends over 16 amino acids. V dropped 8 bases and J dropped 0 bases, with 17 bases sitting between them. The CDR3 region is CASRGRGASSYNEQFF. Here the CDR3 DNA reads TGTGCCAGCCGGGGGAGGGGGGCCAGCTCCTACAATGAGCAGTTCTTC.

This chain links TRBV27 with TRBJ1-2; D not resolved. From germline, CDR1 is MNHEY and CDR2 SMNVEV (reference sequence). The V end lost 0 bases, the J end lost 8 bases, and 13 bases lay between the germline ends. The CDR3 runs to 14 residues. This chain's CDR3 is CASSLSVRGKGYTF. CDR3 nucleotide sequence: TGTGCCAGCAGTTTATCGGTCCGGGGTAAGGGCTACACCTTC.

The rearrangement uses TRBV6-4 and TRBJ1-1; 10 bases agree with TRBD1. The germline gives CDR1 MRHNA, CDR2 SNTAGT. After removal of 6 bases from V and 5 bases from J, the junction contained 6 bases not matched to a gene. This CDR3 has 14 amino acids. The CDR3 bases are TGTGCCAGCAGGGCGGACAGGGGGTCTACTGAAGCTTTCTTT. Translation gives CASRADRGSTEAFF.

To note about this clonotype: At one end the junction does not follow the germline gene, possibly because of a read error. The V and J genes are TRBV20-1 and TRBJ2-7; 8 bases are shared with TRBD1. CDR3 length equals 15 residues. Germline CDR1 is DFQATT and CDR2 is SNEGSKA (reference sequence). The CDR3 DNA sequence: TGCAGTGCTGGAGAACCCGGGACAGGATTCTACGAGCAGTACTTC. This encodes CSAGEPGTGFYEQYF.

CDR3 nucleotides: TGCGCCAGCAGCCAAGAGCTTTCGGTGACAGATACGCAGTATTTT. Translated, it gives CASSQELSVTDTQYF. This chain connects TRBV4-1 to TRBJ2-3; no clear D gene. Deletions cut 0 bases from V and 3 bases from J, with 10 bases between. Per germline, CDR1 MGHRA and CDR2 YSYEKL. The CDR3 extends over 15 amino acids.

This chain uses TRBV7-2 with TRBJ2-7; 9 nucleotides agree with TRBD1. Germline values: CDR1 SGHTA, CDR2 FQGNSA. V was clipped by 5 bases and J by 5 bases; unmatched bases: 10. This CDR3 region has 15 residues. In DNA form, the CDR3 reads TGTGCCAGCAGCGCCTCACAGGGGGCGATTCACGAGCAGTACTTC. It is translated as CASSASQGAIHEQYF.

V gene TRBV11-2 combines with J gene TRBJ2-1, with 12 bases lining up with TRBD2. The J call may be faulty, since TRBJ2-7 better matches the DNA end. Per germline, CDR1 SGHAT and CDR2 FQNNGV. This CDR3 is 15 amino acids long. The CDR3 region is CASSYTSGRNNEQYF. CDR3 nucleotide sequence: TGTGCCAGCAGCTACACTAGCGGGAGGAACAATGAGCAGTACTTC.

CDR3: CASRETGGINYGYTF. DNA of the CDR3: TGTGCCAGCAGGGAGACAGGGGGAATTAACTATGGCTACACCTTC. This chain joins TRBV3-1 and TRBJ1-2; 9 nucleotides line up with TRBD1. The CDR3 runs 15 residues. Trimming took 6 bases from V and 1 from J; bases not matched to a gene: 6. Looked up from germline, CDR1 is LGHDT and CDR2 is YNNKEL (reference sequence).

This chain connects TRBV9 to TRBJ2-7; the D call may be TRBD1 or TRBD2 (5 bases each). V lost 4 bases and J lost 2, with 16 bases in between. Germline V CDR1 and CDR2: SGDLS, YYNGEE. This CDR3 is 15 amino acids long. CDR3 sequence reads: CASSPPGTETYEQYF. CDR3 nucleotides: TGTGCCAGCAGCCCCCCCGGGACCGAAACCTACGAGCAGTACTTC.

Only a few counts were recorded for this clonotype. The chain joins TRBV9 to TRBJ2-6; D not resolved. This CDR3 has 15 residues. The germline V gene has CDR1 SGDLS and CDR2 YYNGEE. Trimming took 2 bases from V and 0 from J, leaving 6 bases between them. This CDR3 is CASSVGSSGANVLTF. CDR3 nucleotides: TGTGCCAGCAGCGTCGGGTCCTCTGGGGCCAACGTCCTGACTTTC.

The chain has TRBV11-1 and TRBJ2-2; TRBD1 is a possible D gene (5 bases). The CDR3 covers 15 residues. V was pared by 5 bases and J by 3 bases, with 13 bases between. Germline V CDR1 and CDR2: SGHAT, FQDESV (reference sequence). CDR3 sequence (DNA): TGTGCCAGCAGCCCCCCAGGGTGGTACACCGGGGAGCTGTTTTTT. Its protein is CASSPPGWYTGELFF.

This clonotype was counted only a few times. The chain uses TRBV20-1 and TRBJ2-4; 11 bases match TRBD1. The CDR3 has 13 residues. J lost 8 bases, V lost 6 bases, and 6 bases had no gene match. The germline V gene has CDR1 DFQATT and CDR2 SNEGSKA (reference sequence). The CDR3 here is CSAWTGGRDIQYF. Written as DNA, the CDR3 is TGCAGTGCCTGGACAGGGGGCAGAGACATTCAGTACTTC.

This clonotype was observed a handful of times. The V and J genes are TRBV28 and TRBJ2-3, with a tentative D call TRBD2 (5 bases). Trimming left V 3 bases short and J 4 bases short, with 8 bases between. CDR1 is MDHEN, CDR2 SYDVKM, per germline. This CDR3 is 13 amino acids long. The CDR3 is CASSFASSDTQYF. The DNA of the CDR3 is TGTGCCAGCAGTTTTGCTAGCTCAGATACGCAGTATTTT.

This clonotype was recorded many times. The chain carries TRBV29-1 and TRBJ2-1; 8 bases agree with TRBD1. This CDR3 contains 14 residues. Losses at the gene ends were 6 bases for V and 5 bases for J; bases not matched to a gene: 9. Germline V gene data show CDR1 as SQVTM and CDR2 as ANQGSEA. The CDR3 bases are TGCAGCGTGGATCGACAGGGGAGAAACAATGAGCAGTTCTTC. This codes for CSVDRQGRNNEQFF.

The V and J genes are TRBV5-1 and TRBJ2-3; 8 nucleotides line up with TRBD2. With V trimmed by 3 bases and J by 5 bases, 8 bases remained unmatched. CDR1 is SGHRS and CDR2 is YFSETQ in the germline V gene. The CDR3 extends over 15 amino acids. This chain's CDR3 is CASSWTGGPGDTQYF. The CDR3 bases are TGCGCCAGCAGCTGGACGGGGGGGCCAGGAGATACGCAGTATTTT.

J is TRBJ2-2 and V is TRBV5-1; 8 bases are a match to TRBD1. V shed 0 bases and J 0 bases; nucleotides not matched to a gene: 4. The CDR3 spans 17 residues. Looked up from germline, CDR1 is SGHRS and CDR2 is YFSETQ. This CDR3 reads CASSLARGLPNTGELFF. The CDR3 DNA reads TGCGCCAGCAGCTTGGCCAGGGGGCTTCCGAACACCGGGGAGCTGTTTTTT.